The 23 T cell receptor beta chains below were found in one sample sequenced in a study of cytomegalovirus exposure and HLA in healthy donors. PCR employed 60 Vbeta and 13 Jbeta primers. Generated by immunoSEQ multiplex PCR, the TCRdb table keeps only in-frame clones and is missing some. The sample has 95,000 to 150,000 clones; 65% to 80% are singletons. The sequenced sample consisted of PBMCs. These receptors originate from a human donor in good health.

V gene TRBV12-1 combines with J gene TRBJ2-7; the table names TRBD1, a call not compared with the DNA. TRBV12-1 is a documented pseudogene. The CDR3 sequence is 14 residues long. The CDR3 DNA sequence: TGTGCCAGCGTGAAGGGGACAGGGTCCTACGAGCAGTACTTC. Translated: CASVKGTGSYEQYF.

The chain uses TRBV13 and TRBJ1-4, with D tentatively TRBD1 (6 bases). The CDR3 has 13 amino acids. Germline V gives CDR1 PRHDT, CDR2 FYEKMQ (reference sequence). With 5 bases removed from V and 7 bases from J, the gap between germline ends came to 11 bases. For the CDR3, the DNA is TGTGCCAGCAGCCTCAGGGGTGGTGAAAAACTGTTTTTT. This encodes CASSLRGGEKLFF.

V and J are TRBV5-5 and TRBJ2-5; TRBD1 is a possible D gene (6 bases). CDR1 and CDR2 from the germline V gene are SGHKS and YYEKEE (reference sequence). This CDR3 has 15 residues. The germline V and J ends were trimmed by 6 bases and 3 bases, with 18 bases remaining between them. The CDR3 loop is CASKKSPGDEETQYF. The CDR3 DNA reads as TGTGCCAGCAAAAAATCCCCAGGGGACGAAGAGACCCAGTACTTC.

The chain carries TRBV2 and TRBJ1-5; TRBD1 matches at 9 bases. The ends lost 8 bases at V and 7 bases at J; junction bases unmatched: 6. Germline V gene sequence: CDR1 SNHLY, CDR2 FYNNEI. The CDR3 totals 13 residues. CDR3 amino acids: CASHTGGSQPQHF. As DNA, the CDR3 is TGTGCCAGCCACACAGGGGGCAGCCAGCCCCAGCATTTT.

This sequence joins TRBV15 and TRBJ1-2; 7 positions agree with TRBD1. This CDR3 comprises 17 residues. V was pared by 5 bases and J by 5 bases, with 17 bases of the junction left unmatched. CDR1 and CDR2 (germline): LNHNV, YYDKDF (reference sequence). CDR3 protein: CATSSERRVGQKYGYTF. CDR3 DNA sequence: TGTGCCACCAGCTCCGAGAGGAGGGTGGGACAGAAATATGGCTACACCTTC.

This chain joins TRBV5-1 and TRBJ2-2, with 7 bases identical to TRBD2. The J segment lost 4 bases and the V segment lost 1 base, leaving 4 bases of the junction unmatched. This CDR3 region has 15 residues. CDR1 is SGHRS, CDR2 YFSETQ, per germline. The CDR3, as DNA: TGCGCCAGCAGCTTGCCGGGAGGTAGCACCGGGGAGCTGTTTTTT. Translation: CASSLPGGSTGELFF.

The chain links TRBV5-1 to TRBJ2-3, with a tentative D call TRBD2 (6 bases). Germline-derived CDR1 and CDR2 are SGHRS and YFSETQ. With 0 bases removed from V and 3 bases from J, the gap between germline ends came to 17 bases. The CDR3 loop spans 17 amino acids. The CDR3 DNA follows: TGCGCCAGCAGCTTGGGGTCGGCGGGAAGTGTAACAGATACGCAGTATTTT. Its protein is CASSLGSAGSVTDTQYF.

The chain couples TRBV6-5 to TRBJ2-7; 9 positions match TRBD1. Germline V lookup: CDR1 MNHEY, CDR2 SVGAGI. The V segment lost 2 bases and the J segment 5 bases; nucleotides outside the gene matches: 4. The CDR3 runs to 14 residues. CDR3 bases: TGTGCCAGCAGTTACGGGACAGGGTTGAACGAGCAGTACTTC. Protein: CASSYGTGLNEQYF.

Remarks on this clone: The same CDR3 can be traced to other DNA sequences in this sample. The chain couples TRBV20-1 to TRBJ2-5, with D unresolved. The CDR3 is 11 amino acids. Germline assignment: CDR1 DFQATT and CDR2 SNEGSKA (reference sequence). V was pared by 5 bases and J by 4 bases, with 8 bases between. CDR3 sequence reads: CSASLAETQYF. Here the CDR3 DNA reads TGCAGTGCTTCCTTGGCAGAGACCCAGTACTTC.

On this clone: This specimen includes other DNA sequences encoding the same CDR3. This chain uses TRBV5-1 with TRBJ2-5; TRBD2 is a possible D gene (5 bases). The tail of the sequence fits TRBJ2-7 better, so the J call may be wrong. Germline CDR1 and CDR2: SGHRS and YFSETQ. The CDR3 covers 15 residues. This chain's CDR3 is CASSSTGSLFYEQYF. CDR3 DNA: TGCGCCAGCAGCTCGACGGGGAGCTTATTCTACGAGCAGTACTTC.

The J gene is TRBJ2-1, the V gene TRBV4-2, with 11 bases lining up with TRBD2. There are 18 residues in the CDR3. CDR1 and CDR2 from the germline V gene are LGHNA and YNFKEQ. J lost 4 bases, V lost 4 bases, and 12 bases had no gene match. CDR3 nucleotides: TGTGCCAGCAGCCCCTCCAGGTGGCTAGCGGGGGGTTACAATGAGCAGTTCTTC. Translated, it gives CASSPSRWLAGGYNEQFF.

V usage is TRBV21-1 and J usage is TRBJ2-7; TRBD2 was called by the table and not checked on the DNA. TRBV21-1 is assigned pseudogene status. The CDR3 sequence is 18 residues long. This CDR3 reads CASSKTPGTSGTAYEQYF. The CDR3 bases are TGTGCCAGCAGCAAAACACCAGGGACTAGCGGAACAGCCTACGAGCAGTACTTC.

This clone has just one count. V and J are TRBV7-8 and TRBJ2-1, with TRBD1 matching 7 bases. Germline V CDR1 and CDR2: SGHVS, FQNEAQ. Trimming removed 5 bases from V and 2 bases from J; junction bases left unmatched: 6. The CDR3 is 15 amino acids. The chain's CDR3 is CASSLSTGAYNEQFF. The DNA for the CDR3 is TGTGCCAGCAGCCTGTCAACAGGGGCCTACAATGAGCAGTTCTTC.

This chain connects TRBV6-1 to TRBJ1-1, with a weak D call TRBD1 (5 bases). Between the trimmed V and J ends, which lost 7 bases and 4 bases, there was a span of 16 bases. CDR3 length: 14 amino acids. Germline V CDR1 and CDR2: MNHNS, SASEGT. CDR3 DNA: TGTGCCAGCACCTTTGGCAGGGCATCCACTGAAGCTTTCTTT. It specifies CASTFGRASTEAFF.

The chain recombines TRBV30 with TRBJ2-7; 11 bases align to TRBD2. The CDR3 is 12 amino acids. Germline values: CDR1 GTSNPN, CDR2 SVGIG (reference sequence). The V and J ends lost 4 bases and 4 bases, in that order; junction bases with no gene match: 0. CDR3 loop: CAWTSGRYEQYF. For the CDR3, the DNA is TGTGCCTGGACTAGCGGGAGGTACGAGCAGTACTTC.

V and J are TRBV4-2 and TRBJ1-3, with D perhaps TRBD1 (5 bases). V was trimmed by 4 bases and J by 1 base, leaving 20 bases between them. Looked up from germline, CDR1 is LGHNA and CDR2 is YNFKEQ. This CDR3 is built from 18 residues. The DNA for the CDR3 is TGTGCCAGCAGCCGGGAACTTACTCCAGGGTTATCTGGAAACACCATATATTTT. Protein product: CASSRELTPGLSGNTIYF.

The V and J genes are TRBV11-2 and TRBJ2-5; D gene unclear. The CDR3 is 13 amino acids. Trimming shortened V by 2 bases and J by 2 bases, and 6 bases separated the two germline ends. CDR1 is SGHAT and CDR2 is FQNNGV in the germline V gene. The DNA of the CDR3 is TGTGCCAGCAGCTTAACTTTGCAAGAGACCCAGTACTTC. Translation: CASSLTLQETQYF. Full variable domain (rest looked up from reference TRBV11-2 and TRBJ2-5): EAGVAQSPRYKIIEKRQSVAFWCNPISGHATLYWYQQILGQGPKLLIQFQNNGVVDDSQLPKDRFSAERLKGVDSTLKIQPAKLEDSAVYLCASSLTLQETQYFGPGTRLLVL.

This clone turned up a few times. This chain uses TRBV2 with TRBJ2-1; TRBD1 agrees at 9 bases. CDR1 SNHLY and CDR2 FYNNEI come from the germline V gene. The CDR3 contains 13 residues. Unmatched junction bases numbered 9, after V lost 8 bases and J lost 10 bases. This chain's CDR3 is CASGGDRGKEQFF. DNA of the CDR3: TGTGCCAGCGGAGGAGACAGGGGGAAAGAGCAGTTCTTC.

The CDR3 sequence is CSVHTGYSYEQYF. CDR3 in DNA: TGCAGCGTGCACACAGGGTACTCCTACGAGCAGTACTTC. The chain couples TRBV29-1 to TRBJ2-7; possibly TRBD1 for D (6 bases). V dropped 6 bases and J dropped 0 bases, with 12 bases sitting between them. Germline CDR1 reads SQVTM; CDR2 reads ANQGSEA. This CDR3 contains 13 residues.

The genes are TRBV15 and TRBJ1-2; weak D call: TRBD1 (5 bases). CDR1 is LNHNV and CDR2 is YYDKDF in the germline V gene (reference sequence). V lost 2 bases to trimming and J lost 0 bases, with 10 bases between them. This CDR3 comprises 15 residues. This CDR3 is CATSRTGSTNYGYTF. CDR3 coding DNA: TGTGCCACCAGCAGAACAGGTTCAACTAACTATGGCTACACCTTC.

V usage is TRBV30 and J usage is TRBJ2-3, with no clear D. Looked up from germline, CDR1 is GTSNPN and CDR2 is SVGIG (reference sequence). The CDR3 is 14 amino acids. Trimming removed 2 bases at V and 9 bases at J, with 18 bases between. CDR3 in amino acids: CAWSFYPGLETQYF. The CDR3 bases are TGTGCCTGGAGTTTCTATCCTGGTCTAGAAACGCAGTATTTT.

The CDR3 DNA is TGTGCCAGCAGTTACTTAAACCGCGGCTCCTACAATGAGCAGTTCTTC. This encodes CASSYLNRGSYNEQFF. V and J are TRBV6-6 and TRBJ2-1; D unresolved. The V end lost 1 base, the J end lost 0 bases, and 10 bases lay between the germline ends. This CDR3 is 16 amino acids long. CDR1 is MNHNY, CDR2 SVGAGI, per germline (reference sequence).

The chain links TRBV12-5 to TRBJ2-1; 14 positions agree with TRBD2. The J segment lost 12 bases and the V segment lost 4 bases, leaving 5 bases of the junction unmatched. Germline CDR1 and CDR2: LGHNT and FRNRAP. This CDR3 spans 14 amino acids. The CDR3 protein is CASGSPGLAGVQFF. CDR3 sequence (DNA): TGTGCTAGTGGTTCACCGGGACTAGCGGGAGTGCAGTTCTTC. The full variable domain, completed using reference TRBV12-5 and TRBJ2-1, is DARVTQTPRHKVTEMGQEVTMRCQPILGHNTVFWYRQTMMQGLELLAYFRNRAPLDDSGMPKDRFSAEMPDATLATLKIQPSEPRDSAVYFCASGSPGLAGVQFFGPGTRLTVL.